This is a list of T cell receptor beta chains from one sample in a study of T cell responses to AZD1222 COVID-19 vaccine. Data came from immunoSEQ multiplex PCR; TCRdb stores just in-frame clones and leaves some out. The sample has approximately 150,000 clones, 88% seen once. Sample: peripheral blood, taken on day 0 of MenACWY control vaccination. The receptors originated from an adult in good health. Both conserved end residues are part of each CDR3. The D gene is left open where the match is weak. Clone size is not always given. Where it is, it says once, few, many or a class for expanded clones.

d_call	j_call	clone_size	v_call	cdr3_nt	cdr3_aa
-	TRBJ2-2	-	TRBV27	TGTGCCAGCAGTTCGGACACACCAAGGGCCGGGGAGCTGTTTTTT	CASSSDTPRAGELFF
-	TRBJ1-3	-	TRBV19	TGTGCCAGTAGCCTCGGGGGGGCGTATGGAAACACCATATATTTT	CASSLGGAYGNTIYF
TRBD2	TRBJ2-1	-	TRBV7-2	TGTGCCAGCAGCTTAGGACTAGCGGGAGCCTTATCCTACAATGAGCAGTTCTTC	CASSLGLAGALSYNEQFF
-	TRBJ2-7	-	TRBV4-3	TGCGCCAGCAGCCAAGATAGAGGTTACTACGAGCAGTACTTC	CASSQDRGYYEQYF
-	TRBJ2-7	-	TRBV6-2/TRBV6-3	TGTGCCAGCAGTTACCCCTCTATGGGGGCTTACGAGCAGTACTTC	CASSYPSMGAYEQYF
-	TRBJ1-5	-	TRBV30	TGTGCCTGGAGCTATACCGAGGAGCAGCCCCAGCATTTT	CAWSYTEEQPQHF
-	TRBJ2-7	-	TRBV11-2	TGTGCCAGCAGCCCGCTGGGGGTCCCCCCAAGTAGGTACGAGCAGTACTTC	CASSPLGVPPSRYEQYF
TRBD2	TRBJ2-7	-	TRBV9	TGTGCCAGCAGCCCGGGACTAGCGGGAGGGAACGAGCAGTACTTC	CASSPGLAGGNEQYF
TRBD1	TRBJ2-2	-	TRBV10-3	TGTGCCATCAGTGCGGGGACAGGGAGGGGCACCGGGGAGCTGTTTTTT	CAISAGTGRGTGELFF
-	TRBJ1-1	few	TRBV7-2	TGTGCCAGCAGCTTCGTGTGGGTGCCTGAGGCTTTCTTT	CASSFVWVPEAFF
-	TRBJ2-1	-	TRBV18	TGTGCCAGCTCACCAGCGGGTAGGAGCTCCTACAATGAGCAGTTCTTC	CASSPAGRSSYNEQFF
-	TRBJ1-6	-	TRBV4-3	TGCGCCAGCAGCCCTGACCGCCGTAATAATTCACCCCTCCACTTT	CASSPDRRNNSPLHF
TRBD1	TRBJ1-5	-	TRBV7-7	TGTGCTAGCAGCCAGGGGGTAGGTCAGCCCCAGCATTTT	CASSQGVGQPQHF
-	TRBJ1-4	-	TRBV15	TGTGCCACCAGCGGTGCTAGGGGAGCTAATGAAAAACTGTTTTTT	CATSGARGANEKLFF
TRBD2	TRBJ2-6	-	TRBV7-3	TGTGCCAGCAGCTCCTCTGCCGCGGGAGGAGCGAGGTCTGGGGCCAACGTCCTGACTTTC	CASSSSAAGGARSGANVLTF
-	TRBJ1-5	-	TRBV4-1	TGCGCCAGCAGCCCGATGGACAGCCATCAGCCCCAGCATTTT	CASSPMDSHQPQHF
-	TRBJ1-1	once	TRBV19	TGTGCCAGTAAATGGGGCATGAACACTGAAGCTTTCTTT	CASKWGMNTEAFF
-	TRBJ2-2	-	TRBV7-2	TGTGCCAGCAGCAGGAACACCGGGGAGCTGTTTTTT	CASSRNTGELFF
-	TRBJ2-1	-	TRBV27	TGTGCCAGCCAATCCTTTATGAGGTCGGGGAATGAGCAGTTCTTC	CASQSFMRSGNEQFF
-	TRBJ1-2	few	TRBV19	TGTGCCAGTAGAAAGCCCCAGGCTTCTAACTATGGCTACACCTTC	CASRKPQASNYGYTF
TRBD2	TRBJ2-1	-	TRBV7-2	TGTGCCAGCAGTATTAGCGGGGGGGCCGTCTACAATGAGCAGTTCTTC	CASSISGGAVYNEQFF
-	TRBJ1-5	-	TRBV5-1	TGCGCCAGCAGCTTAGAAGGACGGAATCAGCCCCAGCATTTT	CASSLEGRNQPQHF